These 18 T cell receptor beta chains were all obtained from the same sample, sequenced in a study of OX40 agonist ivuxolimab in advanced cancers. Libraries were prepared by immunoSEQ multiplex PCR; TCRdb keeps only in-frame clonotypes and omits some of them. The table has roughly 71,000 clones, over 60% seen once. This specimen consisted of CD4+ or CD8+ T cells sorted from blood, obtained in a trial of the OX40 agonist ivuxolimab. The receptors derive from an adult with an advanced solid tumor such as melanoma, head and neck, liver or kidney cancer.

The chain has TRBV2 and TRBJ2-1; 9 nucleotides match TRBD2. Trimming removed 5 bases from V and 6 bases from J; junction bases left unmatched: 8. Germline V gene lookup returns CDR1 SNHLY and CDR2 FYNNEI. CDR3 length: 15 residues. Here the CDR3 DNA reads TGTGCCAGCAGTATAGCGGGAGATCCGGGCAATGAGCAGTTCTTC. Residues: CASSIAGDPGNEQFF.

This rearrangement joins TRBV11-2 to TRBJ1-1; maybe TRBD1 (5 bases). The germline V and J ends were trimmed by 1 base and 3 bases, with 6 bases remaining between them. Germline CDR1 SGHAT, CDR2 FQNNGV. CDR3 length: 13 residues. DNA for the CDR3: TGTGCCAGCAGCTTAGCAGGGTACACTGAAGCTTTCTTT. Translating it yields CASSLAGYTEAFF.

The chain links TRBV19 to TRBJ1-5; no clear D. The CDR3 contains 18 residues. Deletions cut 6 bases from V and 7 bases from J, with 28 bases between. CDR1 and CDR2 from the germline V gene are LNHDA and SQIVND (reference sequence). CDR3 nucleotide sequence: TGTGCCAGTAGCCCGACCCCATTGGCACGACCTGGGCGACAGCCCCAGCATTTT. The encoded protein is CASSPTPLARPGRQPQHF.

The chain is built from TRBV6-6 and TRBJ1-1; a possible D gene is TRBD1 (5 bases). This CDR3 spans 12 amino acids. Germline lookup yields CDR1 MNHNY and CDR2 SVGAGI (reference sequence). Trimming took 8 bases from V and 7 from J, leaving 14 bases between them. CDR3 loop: CASRIGAGEAFF. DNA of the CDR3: TGTGCCAGCCGAATCGGGGCAGGTGAAGCTTTCTTT.

CDR3 loop: CASSIQETQYF. As DNA, the CDR3 is TGTGCCAGCAGCATCCAAGAGACCCAGTACTTC. V is TRBV11-2 and J is TRBJ2-5; D call uncertain. V was clipped by 5 bases and J by 1 base, with 2 bases between them. The germline V gene encodes CDR1 SGHAT and CDR2 FQNNGV. The CDR3 is 11 residues long.

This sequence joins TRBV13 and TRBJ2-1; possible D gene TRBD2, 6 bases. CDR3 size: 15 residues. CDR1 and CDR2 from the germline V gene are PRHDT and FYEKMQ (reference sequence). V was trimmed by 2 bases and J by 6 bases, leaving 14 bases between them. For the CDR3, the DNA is TGTGCCAGCAGCTTATTTCTTGGGGGAGGCAATGAGCAGTTCTTC. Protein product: CASSLFLGGGNEQFF.

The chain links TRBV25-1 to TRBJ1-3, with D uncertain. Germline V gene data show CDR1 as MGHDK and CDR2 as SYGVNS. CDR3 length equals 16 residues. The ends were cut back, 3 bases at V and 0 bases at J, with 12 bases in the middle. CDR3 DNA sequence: TGTGCCAGCAGTGAGCCCCGGGAGTCCTCTGGAAACACCATATATTTT. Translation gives CASSEPRESSGNTIYF.

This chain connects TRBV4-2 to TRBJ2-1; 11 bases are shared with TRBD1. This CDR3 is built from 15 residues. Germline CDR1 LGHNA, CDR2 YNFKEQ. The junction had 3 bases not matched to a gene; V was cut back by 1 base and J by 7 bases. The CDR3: CASSQAGQGGNEQFF. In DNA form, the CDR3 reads TGTGCCAGCAGCCAAGCGGGACAGGGGGGGAATGAGCAGTTCTTC.

CDR3 nucleotides: TGTGCCAGCTCACTCGGGGGAACGTTGAATAATTCACCCCTCCACTTT. It codes for CASSLGGTLNNSPLHF. The V gene is TRBV18, the J gene TRBJ1-6, with D perhaps TRBD1 (5 bases). V was pared by 4 bases and J by 5 bases, with 15 bases between. Germline-derived CDR1 and CDR2 are KGHSH and LQKENI. The CDR3 runs 16 residues.

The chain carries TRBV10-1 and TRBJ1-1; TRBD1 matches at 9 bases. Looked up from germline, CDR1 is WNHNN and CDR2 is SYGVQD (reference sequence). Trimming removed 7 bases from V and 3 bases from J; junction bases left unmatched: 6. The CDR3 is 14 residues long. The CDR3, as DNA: TGCGCCAGCATCCAACAGGGGGCTGACACTGAAGCTTTCTTT. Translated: CASIQQGADTEAFF.

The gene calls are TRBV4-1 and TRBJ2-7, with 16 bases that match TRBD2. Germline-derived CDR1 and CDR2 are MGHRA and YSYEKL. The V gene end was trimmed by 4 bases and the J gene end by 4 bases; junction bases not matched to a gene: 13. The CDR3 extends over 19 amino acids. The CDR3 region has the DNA TGCGCCAGCAGCCTTTTAACGGGACTAGCGGGGGGGAAAGGGTACGAGCAGTACTTC. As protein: CASSLLTGLAGGKGYEQYF.

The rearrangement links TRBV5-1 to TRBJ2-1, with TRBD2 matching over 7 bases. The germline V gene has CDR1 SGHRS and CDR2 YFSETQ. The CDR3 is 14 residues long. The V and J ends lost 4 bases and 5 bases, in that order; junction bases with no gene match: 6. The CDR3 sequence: CASSRGGGDNEQFF. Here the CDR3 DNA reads TGCGCCAGCAGCCGCGGGGGTGGGGACAATGAGCAGTTCTTC.

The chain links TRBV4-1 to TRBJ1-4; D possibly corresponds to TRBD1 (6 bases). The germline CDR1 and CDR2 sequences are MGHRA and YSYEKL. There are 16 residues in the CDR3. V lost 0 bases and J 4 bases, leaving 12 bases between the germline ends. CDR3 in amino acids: CASSQDADSLNEKLFF. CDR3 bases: TGCGCCAGCAGCCAAGATGCGGACAGCCTTAATGAAAAACTGTTTTTT.

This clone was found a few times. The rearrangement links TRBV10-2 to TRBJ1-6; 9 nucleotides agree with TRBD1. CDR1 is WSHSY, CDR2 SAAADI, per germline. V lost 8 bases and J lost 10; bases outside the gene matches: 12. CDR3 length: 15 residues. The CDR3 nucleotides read TGCGCCAGCCTGAGATCCGGGACAGGGCGCTCACCCCTCCACTTT. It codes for CASLRSGTGRSPLHF.

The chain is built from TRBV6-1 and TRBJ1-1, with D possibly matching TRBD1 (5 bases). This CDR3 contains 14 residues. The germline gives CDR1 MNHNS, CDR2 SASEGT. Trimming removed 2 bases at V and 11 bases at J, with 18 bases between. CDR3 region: CASSERPRGTEAFF. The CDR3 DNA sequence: TGTGCCAGCAGTGAACGGCCTCGAGGGACGGAGGCTTTCTTT.

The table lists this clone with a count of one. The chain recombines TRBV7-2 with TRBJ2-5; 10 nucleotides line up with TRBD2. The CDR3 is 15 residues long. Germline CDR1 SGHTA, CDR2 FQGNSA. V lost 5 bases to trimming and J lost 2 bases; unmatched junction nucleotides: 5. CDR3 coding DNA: TGTGCCAGCAGCCCCACTAGCGGGGTTCAAGAGACCCAGTACTTC. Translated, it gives CASSPTSGVQETQYF.

The CDR3 loop reads CASSQETGGAEKLFF. As DNA, the CDR3 is TGTGCCAGCAGCCAAGAAACAGGGGGAGCAGAAAAACTGTTTTTT. The chain uses TRBV14 and TRBJ1-4; 8 bases align to TRBD1. Losses at the gene ends were 0 bases for V and 8 bases for J; bases not matched to a gene: 5. The CDR3 sequence is 15 residues long. CDR1 and CDR2 (germline): SGHDN, FVKESK.

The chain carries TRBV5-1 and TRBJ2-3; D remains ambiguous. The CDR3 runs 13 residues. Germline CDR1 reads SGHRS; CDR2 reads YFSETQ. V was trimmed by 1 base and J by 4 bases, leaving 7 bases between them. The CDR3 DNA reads TGCGCCAGCAGCTTGCTGCCGCCAGATACGCAGTATTTT. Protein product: CASSLLPPDTQYF.